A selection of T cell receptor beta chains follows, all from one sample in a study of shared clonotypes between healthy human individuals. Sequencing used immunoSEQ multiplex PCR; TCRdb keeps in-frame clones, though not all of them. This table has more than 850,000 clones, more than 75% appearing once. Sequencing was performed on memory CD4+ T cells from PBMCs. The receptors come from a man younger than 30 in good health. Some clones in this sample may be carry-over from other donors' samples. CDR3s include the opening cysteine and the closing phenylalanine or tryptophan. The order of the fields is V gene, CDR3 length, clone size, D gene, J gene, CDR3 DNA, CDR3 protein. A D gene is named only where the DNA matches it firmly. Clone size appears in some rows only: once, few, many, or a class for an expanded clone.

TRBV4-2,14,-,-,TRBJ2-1,TGTGCCAGCAGCACCAGGAGCGGAAACAATGAGCAGTTCTTC,CASSTRSGNNEQFF
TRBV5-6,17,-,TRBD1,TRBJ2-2,TGTGCCAGCAGCGGTATTAGGGGGCAATCGAACACCGGGGAGCTGTTTTTT,CASSGIRGQSNTGELFF
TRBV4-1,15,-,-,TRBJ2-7,TGCGCCAGCAGCCAAGAGTCCAGGACTTGGGCGGAGCAGTACTTC,CASSQESRTWAEQYF
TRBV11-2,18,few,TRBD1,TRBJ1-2,TGTGCCAGCAGCTTAGATCTTACCGGACAGGGATATAACTATGGCTACACCTTC,CASSLDLTGQGYNYGYTF
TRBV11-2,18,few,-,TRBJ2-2,TGTGCCAGCAGCTTAAAGGAGGGGGCTAGCCGATACACCGGGGAGCTGTTTTTT,CASSLKEGASRYTGELFF
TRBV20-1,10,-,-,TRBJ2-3,TGCAGGCCAAACACAGATACGCAGTATTTT,CRPNTDTQYF
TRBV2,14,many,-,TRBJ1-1,TGTGCCACCCTCAGACAGAGCATGAACACTGAAGCTTTCTTT,CATLRQSMNTEAFF
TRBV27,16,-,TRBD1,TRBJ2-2,TGTGCCAGCAGTTCACACAGGGGGATCGGCACCGGGGAGCTGTTTTTT,CASSSHRGIGTGELFF
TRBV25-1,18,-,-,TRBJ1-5,TGTGCCAGCAGTGAATGGGCAGGTCCCCGGTATAGCAATCAGCCCCAGCATTTT,CASSEWAGPRYSNQPQHF
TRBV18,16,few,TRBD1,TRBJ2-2,TGTGCCAGCTCACCAGGAATCGGGACAGGCACCGGGGAGCTGTTTTTT,CASSPGIGTGTGELFF
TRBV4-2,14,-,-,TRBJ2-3,TGTGCCAGTAAGATGGCTAGCGGCACAGATACGCAGTATTTT,CASKMASGTDTQYF
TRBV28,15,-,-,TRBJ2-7,TGTGCCAGCAGTGTTTCGGGACTCATGGGGTTCGAGCAGTACTTC,CASSVSGLMGFEQYF
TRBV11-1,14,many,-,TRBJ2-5,TGTGCCAGCAGCTTAGGTCAGAGACAAGAGACCCAGTACTTC,CASSLGQRQETQYF
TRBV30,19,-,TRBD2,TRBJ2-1,TGTGCCTGGACTATTTCCGGGACTAGCGGGAGGGACTCCTACAATGAGCAGTTCTTC,CAWTISGTSGRDSYNEQFF
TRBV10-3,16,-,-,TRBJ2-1,TGTGCCATCAGGGCCAGACTAGAGGGAATATACAATGAGCAGTTCTTC,CAIRARLEGIYNEQFF
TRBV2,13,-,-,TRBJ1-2,TGTGCCAGCAGTGATCTGGGCACCTATGGCTACACCTTC,CASSDLGTYGYTF
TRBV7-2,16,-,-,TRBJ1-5,TGTGCCAGCAGCCCCGGGACGGCGTATAGCAATCAGCCCCAGCATTTT,CASSPGTAYSNQPQHF
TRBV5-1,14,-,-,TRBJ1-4,TGCGCCAGCAGCTTGGCCCCAGGGAATGAAAAACTGTTTTTT,CASSLAPGNEKLFF
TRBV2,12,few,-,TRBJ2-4,TGTGCCAGCTGGAGTCCGGGAAACATTCAGTACTTC,CASWSPGNIQYF
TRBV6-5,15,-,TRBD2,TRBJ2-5,TGTGCCAGCAGAGGGACTAGCGGGAGAGGCAAGACCCAGTACTTC,CASRGTSGRGKTQYF
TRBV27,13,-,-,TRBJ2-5,TGTGCCAGCAGTTTACGGTACCAAGAGACCCAGTACTTC,CASSLRYQETQYF
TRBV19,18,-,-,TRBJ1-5,TGTGCCAGTAGTATAGAGGGCTTGTGGCAGGGGCCCAATCAGCCCCAGCATTTT,CASSIEGLWQGPNQPQHF
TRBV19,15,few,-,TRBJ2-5,TGTGCCAGTAGTGCCCCGGGAGACCCACGGGAGACCCAGTACTTC,CASSAPGDPRETQYF
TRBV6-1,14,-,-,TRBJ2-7,TGTGCCAGCAATTATGGAGGCTATTCCTACGAGCAGTACTTC,CASNYGGYSYEQYF
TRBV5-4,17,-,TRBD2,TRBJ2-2,TGTGCCAGCAGACAGGGACTAGCGGACCCGAACACCGGGGAGCTGTTTTTT,CASRQGLADPNTGELFF
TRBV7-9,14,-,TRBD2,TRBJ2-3,TGTGCCAGCTTACTAGCGGGAGCCACAGATACGCAGTATTTT,CASLLAGATDTQYF
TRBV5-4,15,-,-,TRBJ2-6,TGTGCCAGCAGCCCGGGATACTCTGGGGCCAACGTCCTGACTTTC,CASSPGYSGANVLTF
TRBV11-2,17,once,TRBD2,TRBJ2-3,TGTGCCAGCAGCCTCGGACTAGCGGGAGGGCGGACAGATACGCAGTATTTT,CASSLGLAGGRTDTQYF
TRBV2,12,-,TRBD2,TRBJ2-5,TGTGCCAGCAGCCCGGAGGGAGGGACGTTGGACTTC,CASSPEGGTLDF
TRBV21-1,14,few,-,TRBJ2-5,TGTGCCAGCAGCAAAGGCTCCCAAGAAGAGACCCAGTACTTC,CASSKGSQEETQYF
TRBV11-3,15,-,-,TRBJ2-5,TGTGCCAGCAGCCCGGGCGCGGGGAGGCAAGAGACCCAGTACTTC,CASSPGAGRQETQYF
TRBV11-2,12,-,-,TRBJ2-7,TGTGCCAGCAGCCCCAACAGGGCCAAGCAGTACTTC,CASSPNRAKQYF
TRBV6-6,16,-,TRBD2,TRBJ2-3,TGTGCCAGCAGTCCTGGACTAGCGGGGGGGGCAGATACGCAGTATTTT,CASSPGLAGGADTQYF
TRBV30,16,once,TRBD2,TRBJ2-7,TGTGCCTGTTATCCCACCGGGACTAGTAAGTCCTACGAGCAGTACTTC,CACYPTGTSKSYEQYF
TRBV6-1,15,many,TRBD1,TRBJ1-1,TGTGCCAGCAGCCCCGGACAGGGGAGATTGACTGAAGCTTTCTTT,CASSPGQGRLTEAFF
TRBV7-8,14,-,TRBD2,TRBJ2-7,TGTGCCAGCAGCTTATTCGGGGGGACCTACGAGCAGTACTTC,CASSLFGGTYEQYF